Detailed here is one T cell receptor beta chain. Its specificity is not known. TCRdb's copy holds only in-frame clones and misses some; the assay was immunoSEQ multiplex PCR. The sample has tens of thousands of clones, roughly 88% seen once. This sample was taken from a study of OX40 agonist ivuxolimab in advanced cancers. Study details: Prior checkpoint blockade (anti-PD-1, anti-PD-L1 or anti-CTLA-4) was permitted; approximately 44% had it.

Deletions cut 0 bases from V and 2 bases from J, with 11 bases between. Germline CDR1 is SGHAT and CDR2 is FQNNGV. This CDR3 spans 16 amino acids. General study results and limits: Expanded clones were, on average, more numerous in CD8+ T cells than in CD4+.

The chain employs TRBV11-2 and TRBJ1-5; D uncertain. The clonotype was recovered from an adult with an advanced solid tumor such as melanoma, head and neck, liver or kidney cancer. The sequencing used CD4+ or CD8+ T cells sorted from blood, collected in a trial of the OX40 agonist ivuxolimab. CDR3 in DNA: TGTGCCAGCAGCTTAGATCTCCCCAGAGGCAATCAGCCCCAGCATTTT. Residues: CASSLDLPRGNQPQHF.